This TCR beta chain was observed in a study of response to subunit inactivated influenza vaccine (dated by TCRdb to the late 2010s). Regarding the research as a whole: To follow how T cells responded to a trivalent subunit inactivated influenza vaccine, the researchers relied on deep quantitative profiling of the T cell receptor repertoire.

On this clonotype itself: Its antigen is not yet known. No qualities accompany the bases; no much larger clone lies one base away.

Beyond this particular receptor, the publication reports: The authors suggested that each seasonal influenza vaccination may recruit only a limited number of new T cells.

Libraries came from RT-PCR. Sequencing took place on an Illumina HiSeq 2500. TCRdb took the public reads, trimmed them with fastp at Q25, ran MiXCR for clone calling and kept in-frame beta chains. Every CDR3 protein is listed once, alongside the most common genes and DNA of its rows. The sample data list around 540,000 distinct CDR3 sequences, and 10% to 15% of these were observed just once. The ten most abundant clones make up 10% of the sample. Including cysteine and phenylalanine, the CDR3 has 15 amino acids. Just the 45-base CDR3 DNA is kept, in frame starting at base 1. CDR1 is given as MNHEY and CDR2 as SMNVEV, both from the germline V gene (reference sequence). Germline trimming: 5 bases from V, 4 bases from J; junction bases outside gene matches: 9.

Sequencing used PBMCs from blood, obtained on the day of vaccination. The TCR originated in a man aged 50-59 years who received an inactivated influenza vaccine. Donor details come from another sample of the same person, matched by shared clones. The V and J segments used are TRBV27 and TRBJ2-5; TRBD1 lines up with 8 middle nucleotides. The CDR3 in this case is CASSTNPGQAETQYF. The DNA sequence is TGTGCCAGCAGTACGAACCCGGGACAGGCAGAGACCCAGTACTTC.